These 26 T cell receptor beta chains share one sample of origin, sequenced in a study of T cells in narcolepsy. Clones were sequenced by immunoSEQ multiplex PCR, and TCRdb holds only the in-frame ones, with some missing. The data hold roughly 30,000 clones, with over 70% observed a single time. Material: memory (CD45RA-) CD4+ T cells from blood. These TCRs come from a human donor in good health.

This clone appeared a few times. The chain employs TRBV9 and TRBJ1-1; D uncertain. This CDR3 has 14 amino acids. Germline CDR1 is SGDLS and CDR2 is YYNGEE. V lost 0 bases, J lost 4 bases, and 10 bases lay in between. The DNA for the CDR3 is TGTGCCAGCAGCGTAGTGGTTGGTCCCACTGAAGCTTTCTTT. Residues: CASSVVVGPTEAFF.

This rearrangement joins TRBV30 to TRBJ1-3; no definite D call. CDR3 length equals 14 residues. Trimming removed 4 bases from V and 4 bases from J, with 14 bases in between. Per the germline V gene, CDR1 is GTSNPN and CDR2 is SVGIG (reference sequence). CDR3 amino acids: CAWKEGSKGNTIYF. The CDR3 nucleotides are TGTGCCTGGAAAGAAGGGAGTAAAGGAAACACCATATATTTT. Complete variable domain (other parts from reference TRBV30 and TRBJ1-3): SQTIHQWPATLVQPVGSPLSLECTVEGTSNPNLYWYRQAAGRGLQLLFYSVGIGQISSEVPQNLSASRPQDRQFILSSKKLLLSDSGFYLCAWKEGSKGNTIYFGEGSWLTVV.

This rearrangement joins TRBV25-1 to TRBJ1-6, with D perhaps matching TRBD1 (5 bases). CDR3 length: 13 residues. CDR1 and CDR2 from the germline V gene are MGHDK and SYGVNS. With 5 bases removed from V and 8 bases from J, the gap between germline ends came to 10 bases. CDR3 sequence (DNA): TGTGCCAGCAGTCGGGGAGGGGATTCACCCCTCCACTTT. Translating it yields CASSRGGDSPLHF. Full variable domain (rest looked up from reference TRBV25-1 and TRBJ1-6): EADIYQTPRYLVIGTGKKITLECSQTMGHDKMYWYQQDPGMELHLIHYSYGVNSTEKGDLSSESTVSRIRTEHFPLTLESARPSHTSQYLCASSRGGDSPLHFGNGTRLTVT.

This chain links TRBV5-4 with TRBJ2-2; either TRBD1 or TRBD2 may fit D (6 bases each). This CDR3 has 14 amino acids. Germline lookup yields CDR1 SGHNT and CDR2 YYREEE (reference sequence). V was trimmed by 5 bases and J by 5 bases, leaving 13 bases between them. CDR3 sequence reads: CASRLGGGTGELFF. The CDR3 region has the DNA TGTGCCAGCAGACTAGGAGGGGGGACCGGGGAGCTGTTTTTT.

The chain combines TRBV11-3 with TRBJ1-1; D remains ambiguous. The germline CDR1 and CDR2 sequences are SGHNT and YENEEA. Trimming shortened V by 2 bases and J by 0 bases, and 10 bases separated the two germline ends. The length of the CDR3 is 15 residues. The CDR3 DNA reads TGTGCCAGCAGCTTACGGAGGGCAATGAACACTGAAGCTTTCTTT. Encoded protein: CASSLRRAMNTEAFF. The whole variable domain, remainder taken from reference TRBV11-3 and TRBJ1-1, is EAGVVQSPRYKIIEKKQPVAFWCNPISGHNTLYWYLQNLGQGPELLIRYENEEAVDDSQLPKDRFSAERLKGVDSTLKIQPAELGDSAVYLCASSLRRAMNTEAFFGQGTRLTVV.

The rearrangement links TRBV30 to TRBJ2-1, with D uncertain. The CDR3 is 12 residues long. Trimming took off 0 bases at V and 5 bases at J, with 5 bases between the two ends. Germline CDR1 GTSNPN, CDR2 SVGIG (reference sequence). The CDR3 coding sequence is TGTGCCTGGAGTGTAAGCCACAATGAGCAGTTCTTC. Encoded protein: CAWSVSHNEQFF.

V usage is TRBV10-2 and J usage is TRBJ2-2, with 7 bases lining up with TRBD1. The CDR3 spans 13 residues. Looked up from germline, CDR1 is WSHSY and CDR2 is SAAADI. With 7 bases clipped from V and 6 bases from J, the junction kept 5 bases outside the gene matches. The chain's CDR3 is CASKEGASGELFF. For the CDR3, the DNA is TGCGCCAGCAAAGAGGGGGCATCCGGGGAGCTGTTTTTT.

This clone is deemed medium-sized. This chain joins TRBV6-1 and TRBJ2-7, with D possibly called TRBD1 or TRBD2 (6 bases each). CDR3 size: 14 residues. The ends were cut back, 2 bases at V and 6 bases at J, with 14 bases in the middle. Germline lookup yields CDR1 MNHNS and CDR2 SASEGT. DNA for the CDR3: TGTGCCAGCAGTGAAAGAGTCGGGGGCAGCGAGCAGTACTTC. It codes for CASSERVGGSEQYF.

This clone showed up just once. This rearrangement joins TRBV4-2 to TRBJ2-7; 15 bases agree with TRBD2. Germline V gene data show CDR1 as LGHNA and CDR2 as YNFKEQ. The CDR3 extends over 18 amino acids. V lost 0 bases, J lost 2 bases, and 5 bases stayed unmatched. The CDR3 region is CASSQDPGTSGGTYEQYF. CDR3 nucleotides: TGTGCCAGCAGCCAAGATCCGGGGACTAGCGGGGGGACCTACGAGCAGTACTTC.

V gene TRBV6-1 combines with J gene TRBJ2-7, with D possibly TRBD2 on 6 matching bases. Per germline, CDR1 MNHNS and CDR2 SASEGT. This CDR3 has 14 residues. V lost 2 bases and J 5 bases, leaving 13 bases between the germline ends. The CDR3 region is CASSERWRGDEQYF. In DNA, the CDR3 is TGTGCCAGCAGTGAAAGGTGGAGGGGCGACGAGCAGTACTTC.

The chain employs TRBV12-5 and TRBJ1-1; D unresolved. V lost 5 bases and J 1 base, leaving 8 bases between the germline ends. This CDR3 has 13 amino acids. Germline CDR1 LGHNT, CDR2 FRNRAP. The CDR3 reads CASGLNPNTEAFF. The CDR3 coding sequence is TGTGCTAGTGGTCTTAATCCGAACACTGAAGCTTTCTTT. Supplemented by reference TRBV12-5 and TRBJ1-1, the full variable domain reads DARVTQTPRHKVTEMGQEVTMRCQPILGHNTVFWYRQTMMQGLELLAYFRNRAPLDDSGMPKDRFSAEMPDATLATLKIQPSEPRDSAVYFCASGLNPNTEAFFGQGTRLTVV.

The chain uses TRBV27 and TRBJ1-1; D gene unclear. V gave up 3 bases and J gave up 1 base, with 6 bases separating them. The germline gives CDR1 MNHEY, CDR2 SMNVEV (reference sequence). The CDR3 runs to 13 residues. The CDR3 bases are TGTGCCAGCAGTTTTTCCCCGAACACTGAAGCTTTCTTT. This encodes CASSFSPNTEAFF.

V is TRBV7-8 and J is TRBJ1-1, with a possible D match to TRBD1 (5 bases). The ends were cut back, 11 bases at V and 1 base at J, with 14 bases in the middle. CDR1 and CDR2 (germline): SGHVS, FQNEAQ. CDR3 length: 13 residues. The CDR3 bases are TGTGCCCGGGACCAAATACCGAACACTGAAGCTTTCTTT. It is translated as CARDQIPNTEAFF.

The chain combines TRBV7-2 with TRBJ2-7; the match to TRBD2 covers 14 bases. The junction had 10 bases not matched to a gene; V was cut back by 2 bases and J by 1 base. This CDR3 contains 19 residues. CDR1 is SGHTA and CDR2 is FQGNSA in the germline V gene. The CDR3 loop is CASSLISGTSGSRSYEQYF. DNA of the CDR3: TGTGCCAGCAGCTTAATATCCGGGACTAGCGGGAGTCGATCCTACGAGCAGTACTTC.

This clone is deemed medium-sized. The gene calls are TRBV6-1 and TRBJ2-3, with 8 bases lining up with TRBD2. This CDR3 contains 15 residues. Germline V lookup: CDR1 MNHNS, CDR2 SASEGT. V lost 2 bases, J lost 1 base, and 2 bases stayed unmatched. The CDR3 nucleotides read TGTGCCAGCAGTGAAACACTAGCGGGCACAGATACGCAGTATTTT. Its protein product is CASSETLAGTDTQYF.

The chain recombines TRBV2 with TRBJ1-1; 7 positions match TRBD1. The CDR3 extends over 13 amino acids. Germline trimming cut 11 bases from V and 3 bases from J; bases unmatched to any gene: 9. Germline CDR1 and CDR2: SNHLY and FYNNEI. Written as DNA, the CDR3 is TGTGCCCAGACGGGACAGATTGACACTGAAGCTTTCTTT. This codes for CAQTGQIDTEAFF.

This clone has a single count. The rearrangement joins TRBV5-1 to TRBJ2-7; D is unresolved. The CDR3 loop spans 12 amino acids. The ends were cut back, 3 bases at V and 3 bases at J, with 7 bases in the middle. CDR1 SGHRS and CDR2 YFSETQ come from the germline V gene. CDR3 protein: CASSSTSYEQYF. The CDR3, as DNA: TGCGCCAGCAGCTCTACCAGCTACGAGCAGTACTTC.

The V call is TRBV19, the J call TRBJ2-5; 7 positions match TRBD2. The germline CDR1 and CDR2 sequences are LNHDA and SQIVND (reference sequence). Losses at the gene ends were 4 bases for V and 1 base for J; bases not matched to a gene: 9. The CDR3 loop spans 16 amino acids. CDR3 DNA sequence: TGTGCCAGTAGTAGCCAAGCGGGGAATCTCCAAGAGACCCAGTACTTC. Its translation: CASSSQAGNLQETQYF.

This chain joins TRBV29-1 and TRBJ1-1; D is unclear. Germline V gene sequence: CDR1 SQVTM, CDR2 ANQGSEA. CDR3 length: 12 residues. Trimming cost V 7 bases and J 1 base, with 10 bases left between them. The CDR3 region is CSAGEWNTEAFF. The CDR3 bases are TGCAGCGCCGGAGAGTGGAACACTGAAGCTTTCTTT.

The chain carries TRBV18 and TRBJ1-1; D unresolved. This CDR3 has 15 amino acids. In germline, CDR1 is KGHSH, CDR2 LQKENI. V lost 3 bases, J lost 0 bases, and 11 bases lay in between. The CDR3: CASSPQSKMNTEAFF. In DNA, the CDR3 is TGTGCCAGCTCACCTCAAAGTAAAATGAACACTGAAGCTTTCTTT. The entire variable domain, with the rest obtained from reference TRBV18 and TRBJ1-1, is as follows: NAGVMQNPRHLVRRRGQEARLRCSPMKGHSHVYWYRQLPEEGLKFMVYLQKENIIDESGMPKERFSAEFPKEGPSILRIQQVVRGDSAAYFCASSPQSKMNTEAFFGQGTRLTVV.

The J gene is TRBJ1-6, the V gene TRBV7-2; 8 bases line up with TRBD1. The CDR3 has 13 amino acids. Per germline, CDR1 SGHTA and CDR2 FQGNSA. Unmatched junction bases numbered 3, after V lost 5 bases and J lost 9 bases. The CDR3 DNA follows: TGTGCCAGCAGCCGGACAGGGAGTTCACCCCTCCACTTT. Translation: CASSRTGSSPLHF.

This chain connects TRBV11-2 to TRBJ2-1; 9 bases align to TRBD2. The CDR3 is made up of 13 amino acids. Germline CDR1 SGHAT, CDR2 FQNNGV. The junction had 7 bases not matched to a gene; V was cut back by 10 bases and J by 6 bases. CDR3 region: CAIAGVRANEQFF. CDR3 in DNA: TGTGCCATAGCGGGAGTTAGGGCCAATGAGCAGTTCTTC.

This rearrangement joins TRBV18 to TRBJ2-5; 10 positions agree with TRBD2. The CDR3 consists of 16 residues. CDR1 is KGHSH and CDR2 is LQKENI in the germline V gene. Trimming at V came to 3 bases and at J to 1 base, leaving 5 bases not matched to a gene. CDR3: CASSPRTSGFQETQYF. The CDR3 DNA follows: TGTGCCAGCTCACCGAGGACTAGCGGCTTCCAAGAGACCCAGTACTTC.

This chain links TRBV6-6 with TRBJ1-2; D remains unclear. Germline CDR1 and CDR2: MNHNY and SVGAGI (reference sequence). Deletions cut 5 bases from V and 4 bases from J, with 17 bases between. This CDR3 has 15 residues. The CDR3 DNA is TGTGCCAGCAGTGACGCTGGCGGCGGCACCTATGGCTACACCTTC. The encoded protein is CASSDAGGGTYGYTF.

This clone has a handful of counts. The J gene is TRBJ1-4, the V gene TRBV7-9; TRBD1 matches at 9 bases. Germline V gene data show CDR1 as SEHNR and CDR2 as FQNEAQ (reference sequence). This CDR3 spans 15 amino acids. J gave up 8 bases and V 2 bases, and 6 bases lay outside the gene matches. This CDR3 is CASSLKAGTGEKLFF. The DNA of the CDR3 is TGTGCCAGCAGCTTAAAGGCCGGGACAGGGGAAAAACTGTTTTTT.

The V and J genes are TRBV19 and TRBJ1-4, with 11 bases matching TRBD1. The CDR3 has 16 residues. V shed 7 bases, J shed 8 bases, and the junction held 12 bases outside the gene matches. Germline assignment: CDR1 LNHDA and CDR2 SQIVND (reference sequence). Here the CDR3 reads CASTLPGTGGREKLFF. The CDR3 bases are TGTGCCAGTACCCTACCCGGGACAGGGGGTAGAGAAAAACTGTTTTTT.